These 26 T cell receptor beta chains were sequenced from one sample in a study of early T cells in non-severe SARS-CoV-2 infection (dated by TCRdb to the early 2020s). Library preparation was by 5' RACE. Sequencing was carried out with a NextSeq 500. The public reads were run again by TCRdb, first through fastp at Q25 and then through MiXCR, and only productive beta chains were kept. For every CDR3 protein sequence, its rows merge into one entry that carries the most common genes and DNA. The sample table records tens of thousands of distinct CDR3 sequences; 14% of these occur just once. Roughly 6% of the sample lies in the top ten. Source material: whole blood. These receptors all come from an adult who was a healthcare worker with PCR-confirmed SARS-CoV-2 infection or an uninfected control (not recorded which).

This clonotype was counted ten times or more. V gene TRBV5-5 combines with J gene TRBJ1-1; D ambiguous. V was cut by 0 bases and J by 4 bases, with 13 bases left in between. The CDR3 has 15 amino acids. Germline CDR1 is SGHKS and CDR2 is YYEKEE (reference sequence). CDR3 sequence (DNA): TGTGCCAGCAGCTTGGCCCCCGGGTGGGCCACTGAAGCTTTCTTT. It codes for CASSLAPGWATEAFF.

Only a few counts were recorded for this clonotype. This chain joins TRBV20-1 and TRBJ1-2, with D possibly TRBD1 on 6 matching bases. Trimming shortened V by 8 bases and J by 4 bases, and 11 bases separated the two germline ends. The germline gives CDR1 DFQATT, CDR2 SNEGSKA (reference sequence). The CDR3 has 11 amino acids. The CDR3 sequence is CSPDSSYGYTF. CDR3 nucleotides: TGCAGTCCGGACAGTAGCTATGGCTACACCTTC.

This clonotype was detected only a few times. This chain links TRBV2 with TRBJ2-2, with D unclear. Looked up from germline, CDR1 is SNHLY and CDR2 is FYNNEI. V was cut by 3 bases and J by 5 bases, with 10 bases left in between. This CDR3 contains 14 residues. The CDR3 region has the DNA TGTGCCAGCAGTGATGATGAGGAGACCGGGGAGCTGTTTTTT. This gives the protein CASSDDEETGELFF.

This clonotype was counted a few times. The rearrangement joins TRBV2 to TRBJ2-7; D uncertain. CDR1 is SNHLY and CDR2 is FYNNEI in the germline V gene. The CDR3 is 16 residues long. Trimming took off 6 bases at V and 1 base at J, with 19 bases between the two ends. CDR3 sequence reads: CASRERGRLGSYEQYF. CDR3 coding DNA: TGTGCCAGCAGGGAACGAGGACGTCTGGGGTCCTACGAGCAGTACTTC.

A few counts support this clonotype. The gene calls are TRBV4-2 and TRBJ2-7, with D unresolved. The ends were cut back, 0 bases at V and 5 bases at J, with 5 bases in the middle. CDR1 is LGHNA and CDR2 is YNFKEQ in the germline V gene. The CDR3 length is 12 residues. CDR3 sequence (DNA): TGTGCCAGCAGCCAAGATTACCACGAGCAGTACTTC. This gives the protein CASSQDYHEQYF.

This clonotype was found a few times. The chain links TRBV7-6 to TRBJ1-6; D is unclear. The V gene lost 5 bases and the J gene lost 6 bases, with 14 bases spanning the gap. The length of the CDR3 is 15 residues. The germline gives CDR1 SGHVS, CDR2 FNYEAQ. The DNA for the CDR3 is TGTGCCAGCAGCGGGCCGGGATCCACTAATTCACCCCTCCACTTT. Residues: CASSGPGSTNSPLHF.

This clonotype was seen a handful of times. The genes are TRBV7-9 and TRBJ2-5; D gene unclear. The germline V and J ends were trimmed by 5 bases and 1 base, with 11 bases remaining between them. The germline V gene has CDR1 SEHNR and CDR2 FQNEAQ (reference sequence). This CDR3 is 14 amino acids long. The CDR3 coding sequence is TGTGCCAGCAGCACCACGTGGGGCCAAGAGACCCAGTACTTC. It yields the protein CASSTTWGQETQYF.

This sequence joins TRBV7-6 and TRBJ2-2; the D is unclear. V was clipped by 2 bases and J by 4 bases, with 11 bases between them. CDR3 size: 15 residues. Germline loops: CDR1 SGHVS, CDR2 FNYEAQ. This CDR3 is CASSLFAGSTGELFF. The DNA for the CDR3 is TGTGCCAGCAGCTTATTTGCCGGATCCACCGGGGAGCTGTTTTTT.

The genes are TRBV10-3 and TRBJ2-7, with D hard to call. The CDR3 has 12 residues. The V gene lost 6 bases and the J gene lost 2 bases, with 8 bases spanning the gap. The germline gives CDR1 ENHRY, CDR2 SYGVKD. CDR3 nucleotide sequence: TGTGCCATCAGCGACAAAGCCTACGAGCAGTACTTC. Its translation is CAISDKAYEQYF.

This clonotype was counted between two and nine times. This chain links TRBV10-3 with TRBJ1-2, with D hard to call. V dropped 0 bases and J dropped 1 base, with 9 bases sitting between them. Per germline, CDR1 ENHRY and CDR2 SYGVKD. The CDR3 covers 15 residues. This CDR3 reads CAISESIGDNYGYTF. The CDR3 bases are TGTGCCATCAGTGAGTCTATAGGTGATAACTATGGCTACACCTTC.

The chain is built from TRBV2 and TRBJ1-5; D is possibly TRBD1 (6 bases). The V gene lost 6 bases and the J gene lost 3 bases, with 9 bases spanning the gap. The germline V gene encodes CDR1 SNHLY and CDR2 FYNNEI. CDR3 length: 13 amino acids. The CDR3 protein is CASRTGLNQPQHF. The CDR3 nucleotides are TGTGCCAGCAGGACAGGTCTCAATCAGCCCCAGCATTTT.

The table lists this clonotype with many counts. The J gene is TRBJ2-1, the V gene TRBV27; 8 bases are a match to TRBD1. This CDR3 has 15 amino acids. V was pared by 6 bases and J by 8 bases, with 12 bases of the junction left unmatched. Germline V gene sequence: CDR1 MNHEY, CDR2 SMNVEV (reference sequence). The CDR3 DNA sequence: TGTGCCAGCAGCCGAGGACAGGGCCGACTCGATGAGCAGTTCTTC. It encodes CASSRGQGRLDEQFF.

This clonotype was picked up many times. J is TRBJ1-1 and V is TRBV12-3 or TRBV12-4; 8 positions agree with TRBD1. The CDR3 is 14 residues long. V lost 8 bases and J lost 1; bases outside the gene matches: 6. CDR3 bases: TGTGCCAGCCAGCAGGGGGCCCCGAACACTGAAGCTTTCTTT. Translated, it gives CASQQGAPNTEAFF.

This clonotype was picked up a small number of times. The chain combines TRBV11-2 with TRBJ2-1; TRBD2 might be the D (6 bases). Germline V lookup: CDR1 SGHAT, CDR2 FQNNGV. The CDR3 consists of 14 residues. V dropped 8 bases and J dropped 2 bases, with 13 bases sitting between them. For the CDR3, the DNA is TGTGCCAGCCCTGGGAAGCGGGCCTACAATGAGCAGTTCTTC. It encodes CASPGKRAYNEQFF.

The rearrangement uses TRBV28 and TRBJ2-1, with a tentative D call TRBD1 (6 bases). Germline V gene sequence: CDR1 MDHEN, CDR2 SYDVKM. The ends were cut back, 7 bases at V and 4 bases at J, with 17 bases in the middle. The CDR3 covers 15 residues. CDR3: CASTQGQPGYNEQFF. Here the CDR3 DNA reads TGTGCCAGCACCCAAGGACAGCCTGGATACAATGAGCAGTTCTTC. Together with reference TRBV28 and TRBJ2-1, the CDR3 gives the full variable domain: DVKVTQSSRYLVKRTGEKVFLECVQDMDHENMFWYRQDPGLGLRLIYFSYDVKMKEKGDIPEGYSVSREKKERFSLILESASTNQTSMYLCASTQGQPGYNEQFFGPGTRLTVL.

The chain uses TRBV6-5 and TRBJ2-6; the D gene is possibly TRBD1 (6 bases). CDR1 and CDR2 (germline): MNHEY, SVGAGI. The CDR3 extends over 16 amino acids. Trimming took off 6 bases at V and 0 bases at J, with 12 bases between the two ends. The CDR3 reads CASRRTAVSGANVLTF. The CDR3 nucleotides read TGTGCCAGCAGACGGACAGCTGTCTCTGGGGCCAACGTCCTGACTTTC.

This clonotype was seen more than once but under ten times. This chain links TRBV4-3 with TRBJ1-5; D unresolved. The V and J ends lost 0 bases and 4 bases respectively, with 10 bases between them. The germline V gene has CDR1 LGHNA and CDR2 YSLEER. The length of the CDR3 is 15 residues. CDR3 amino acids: CASSQDYSGNQPQHF. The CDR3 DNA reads TGCGCCAGCAGCCAAGATTACAGCGGGAATCAGCCCCAGCATTTT.

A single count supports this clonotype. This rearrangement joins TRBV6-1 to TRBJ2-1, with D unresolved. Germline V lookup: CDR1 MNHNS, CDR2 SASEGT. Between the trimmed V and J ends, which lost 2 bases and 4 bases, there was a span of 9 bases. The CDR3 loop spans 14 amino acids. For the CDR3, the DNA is TGTGCCAGCAGTGAACGTTCTATGTACAATGAGCAGTTCTTC. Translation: CASSERSMYNEQFF.

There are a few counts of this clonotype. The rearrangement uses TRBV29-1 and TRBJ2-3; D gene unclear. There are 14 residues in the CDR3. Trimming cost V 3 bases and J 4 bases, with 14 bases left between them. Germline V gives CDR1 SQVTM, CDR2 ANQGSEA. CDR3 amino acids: CSVDRSRTSDTQYF. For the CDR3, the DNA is TGCAGCGTTGACAGGTCCCGTACTTCAGATACGCAGTATTTT.

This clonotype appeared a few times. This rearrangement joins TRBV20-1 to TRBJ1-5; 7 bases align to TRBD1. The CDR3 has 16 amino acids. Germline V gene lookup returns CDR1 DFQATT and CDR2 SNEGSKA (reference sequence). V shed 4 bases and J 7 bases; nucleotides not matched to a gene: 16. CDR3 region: CSAISTGAGKGQPQHF. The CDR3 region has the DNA TGCAGTGCTATTAGCACAGGGGCGGGTAAGGGGCAGCCCCAGCATTTT.

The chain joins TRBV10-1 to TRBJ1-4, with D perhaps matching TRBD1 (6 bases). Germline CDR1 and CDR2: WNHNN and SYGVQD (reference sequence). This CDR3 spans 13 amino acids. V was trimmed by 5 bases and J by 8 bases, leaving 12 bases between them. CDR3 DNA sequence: TGCGCCAGCAGTACTGGGGGCAGCGAAAAACTGTTTTTT. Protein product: CASSTGGSEKLFF.

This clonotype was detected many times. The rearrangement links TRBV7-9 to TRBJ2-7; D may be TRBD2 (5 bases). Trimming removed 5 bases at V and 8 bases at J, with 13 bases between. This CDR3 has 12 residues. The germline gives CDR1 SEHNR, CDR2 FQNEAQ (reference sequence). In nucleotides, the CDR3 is TGTGCCAGCAGCCTTATCAGAGGGAAGCAGTACTTC. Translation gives CASSLIRGKQYF.

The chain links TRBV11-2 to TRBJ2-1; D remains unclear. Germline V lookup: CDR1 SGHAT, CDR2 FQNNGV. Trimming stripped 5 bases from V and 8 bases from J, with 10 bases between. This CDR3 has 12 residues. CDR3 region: CASSRQWDEQFF. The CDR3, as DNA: TGTGCCAGCAGCCGCCAGTGGGATGAGCAGTTCTTC.

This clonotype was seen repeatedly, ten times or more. CDR3 sequence reads: CASSLSLTSGGAYEQFF. The DNA for the CDR3 is TGTGCCAGCAGCTTATCTCTTACTAGCGGGGGGGCCTATGAGCAGTTCTTC. The genes are TRBV11-3 and TRBJ2-1; 13 nucleotides agree with TRBD2. The CDR3 spans 17 residues. Germline lookup yields CDR1 SGHNT and CDR2 YENEEA. V was pared by 2 bases and J by 8 bases, with 9 bases of the junction left unmatched.

CDR3 in amino acids: CASSWNSRDTEAFF. The DNA of the CDR3 is TGCGCCAGCAGCTGGAACAGCCGGGACACTGAAGCTTTCTTT. This chain joins TRBV5-1 and TRBJ1-1, with D unclear. This CDR3 has 14 amino acids. Germline CDR1 SGHRS, CDR2 YFSETQ. Trimming took 3 bases from V and 3 from J, leaving 12 bases between them.

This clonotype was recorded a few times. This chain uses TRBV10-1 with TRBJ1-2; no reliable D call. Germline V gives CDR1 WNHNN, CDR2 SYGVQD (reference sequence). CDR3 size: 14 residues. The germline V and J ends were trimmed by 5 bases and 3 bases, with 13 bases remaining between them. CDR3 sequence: CASSLEGGDYGYTF. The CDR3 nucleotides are TGCGCCAGCAGTCTGGAGGGAGGAGACTATGGCTACACCTTC.